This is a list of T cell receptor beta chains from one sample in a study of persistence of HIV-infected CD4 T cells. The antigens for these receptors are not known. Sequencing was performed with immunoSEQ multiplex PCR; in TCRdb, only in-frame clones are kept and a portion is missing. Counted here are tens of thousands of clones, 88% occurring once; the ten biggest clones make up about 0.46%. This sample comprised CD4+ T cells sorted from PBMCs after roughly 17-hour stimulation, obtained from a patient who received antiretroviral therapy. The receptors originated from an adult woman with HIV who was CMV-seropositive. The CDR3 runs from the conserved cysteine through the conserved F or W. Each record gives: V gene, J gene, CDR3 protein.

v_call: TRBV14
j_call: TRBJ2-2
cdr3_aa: CASSQDRRARENTGELFF

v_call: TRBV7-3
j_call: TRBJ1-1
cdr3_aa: CASSLGRNTEAFF

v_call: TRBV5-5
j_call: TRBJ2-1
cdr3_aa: CASSFSGGAHNEQFF

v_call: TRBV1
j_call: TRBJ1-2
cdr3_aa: CTSSRPPGPHGYTF

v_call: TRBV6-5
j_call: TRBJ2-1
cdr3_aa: CASSYWGREQFF

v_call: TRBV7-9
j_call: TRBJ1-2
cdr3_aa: CASGKEANYGYTF

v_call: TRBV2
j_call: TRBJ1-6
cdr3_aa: CASSDNGGDRSPLHF

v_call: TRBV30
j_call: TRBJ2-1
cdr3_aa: CASEEWDNEQFF

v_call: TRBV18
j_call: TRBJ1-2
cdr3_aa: CASSMIDRTSRAGYTF

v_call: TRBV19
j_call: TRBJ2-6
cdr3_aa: CASSIPGRGANVLTF

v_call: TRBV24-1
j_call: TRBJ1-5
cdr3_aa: CATSGRQNSNQPQHF

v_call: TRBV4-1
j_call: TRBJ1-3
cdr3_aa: CASSQEEGRSYTIYF